This passage covers 23 T cell receptor beta chains from one sample sequenced in a study of T cell clonotyping in hematopoietic cell transplantation. Generated by immunoSEQ multiplex PCR, the TCRdb table keeps only in-frame clones and is missing some. Among approximately 8,000 clones listed, about three fifths were seen once. This sample comprised peripheral blood mononuclear cells, obtained 100 days after allogeneic stem cell transplant. Receptor source: a male patient aged 60 to 75 who had an allogeneic stem cell transplant from an unrelated donor, so the T cells may come from the graft donor. Some clones in this sample may be carry-over from other donors' samples.

The V and J genes are TRBV7-9 and TRBJ1-2, with D possibly matching TRBD1 (6 bases). CDR1 and CDR2 (germline): SEHNR, FQNEAQ (reference sequence). V was clipped by 4 bases and J by 13 bases, with 13 bases between them. The CDR3 totals 11 residues. The CDR3 loop is CASSSREGGTF. The CDR3 DNA reads as TGTGCCAGCAGCTCCCGTGAAGGGGGCACCTTC.

This clone has only a few counts. CDR3: CASSLEDREEGYTF. CDR3 sequence (DNA): TGTGCCAGCAGCTTGGAAGACAGGGAGGAAGGCTACACCTTC. The chain is built from TRBV5-4 and TRBJ1-2; 7 nucleotides agree with TRBD1. The CDR3 contains 14 residues. V lost 0 bases and J lost 8; bases outside the gene matches: 7. CDR1 SGHNT and CDR2 YYREEE come from the germline V gene (reference sequence). The full variable domain, its missing parts supplied by reference TRBV5-4 and TRBJ1-2, is ETGVTQSPTHLIKTRGQQVTLRCSSQSGHNTVSWYQQALGQGPQFIFQYYREEENGRGNFPPRFSGLQFPNYSSELNVNALELDDSALYLCASSLEDREEGYTFGSGTRLTVV.

The V and J genes are TRBV9 and TRBJ2-7, with unresolved D. The V end lost 0 bases, the J end lost 1 base, and 8 bases lay between the germline ends. Germline V gene sequence: CDR1 SGDLS, CDR2 YYNGEE. The CDR3 has 14 amino acids. The CDR3 spells CASSVGAGSYEQYF. CDR3 in DNA: TGTGCCAGCAGCGTAGGAGCCGGATCCTACGAGCAGTACTTC.

This clone occurred a few times. The rearrangement joins TRBV5-1 to TRBJ2-2, with a possible D match to TRBD2 (7 bases). The CDR3 totals 16 residues. With 0 bases removed from V and 6 bases from J, the gap between germline ends came to 15 bases. Germline V lookup: CDR1 SGHRS, CDR2 YFSETQ. CDR3 in DNA: TGCGCCAGCAGCTTGGCTGCGGGGGCTGATGCCGGGGAGCTGTTTTTT. Its translation: CASSLAAGADAGELFF.

V gene TRBV11-2 combines with J gene TRBJ2-7; D gene uncertain. The germline V gene has CDR1 SGHAT and CDR2 FQNNGV. The CDR3 is 14 residues long. V lost 5 bases to trimming and J lost 1 base, with 12 bases between them. The DNA for the CDR3 is TGTGCCAGCAGCCCTCACTCAGGTTCCTACGAGCAGTACTTC. This encodes CASSPHSGSYEQYF. The complete variable domain, with remaining parts taken from reference TRBV11-2 and TRBJ2-7, reads EAGVAQSPRYKIIEKRQSVAFWCNPISGHATLYWYQQILGQGPKLLIQFQNNGVVDDSQLPKDRFSAERLKGVDSTLKIQPAKLEDSAVYLCASSPHSGSYEQYFGPGTRLTVT.

This chain uses TRBV9 with TRBJ2-7; 7 nucleotides line up with TRBD2. The CDR3 extends over 18 amino acids. The germline V gene encodes CDR1 SGDLS and CDR2 YYNGEE. Trimming took 0 bases from V and 3 from J; bases not matched to a gene: 15. The CDR3 nucleotides read TGTGCCAGCAGCGTAGGACGACCGGGCCGGGGGGACTACTACGAGCAGTACTTC. The encoded protein is CASSVGRPGRGDYYEQYF.

Judged by abundance, this clone is large. This chain links TRBV6-5 with TRBJ1-1; maybe TRBD1 (5 bases). The V gene's germline CDR1 is MNHEY and CDR2 SVGAGI. V was clipped by 1 base and J by 1 base, with 10 bases between them. There are 15 residues in the CDR3. The CDR3 reads CASSYYPGRNTEAFF. The CDR3 region has the DNA TGTGCCAGCAGTTACTACCCAGGGAGGAACACTGAAGCTTTCTTT.

V is TRBV19 and J is TRBJ2-3, with 9 nucleotides matching TRBD2. CDR3 length: 13 residues. Germline trimming cut 4 bases from V and 6 bases from J; bases unmatched to any gene: 2. CDR1 is LNHDA and CDR2 is SQIVND in the germline V gene (reference sequence). DNA for the CDR3: TGTGCCAGTAGTACCCTAGCGGGGGATACGCAGTATTTT. Its protein is CASSTLAGDTQYF.

This clone was detected a few times. The chain combines TRBV5-8 with TRBJ1-6, with a weak D call TRBD1 (6 bases). V was trimmed by 0 bases and J by 15 bases, leaving 19 bases between them. Germline V gives CDR1 SGHTS, CDR2 YDEGEE. CDR3 length: 15 amino acids. The CDR3 sequence is CASSLGRTVPKDLHF. DNA of the CDR3: TGTGCCAGCAGCTTGGGGAGGACAGTCCCCAAGGACCTCCACTTT.

The V and J genes are TRBV5-1 and TRBJ1-1; 8 positions match TRBD1. With V trimmed by 0 bases and J by 8 bases, 6 bases remained unmatched. Germline-derived CDR1 and CDR2 are SGHRS and YFSETQ. The CDR3 extends over 14 amino acids. CDR3: CASSLADRGQEAFF. CDR3 coding DNA: TGCGCCAGCAGCTTGGCCGACAGGGGACAAGAAGCTTTCTTT.

The chain links TRBV4-1 to TRBJ2-3, with 12 bases aligning to TRBD2. After removal of 0 bases from V and 0 bases from J, the junction contained 10 bases not matched to a gene. In germline, CDR1 is MGHRA, CDR2 YSYEKL. The CDR3 consists of 20 residues. CDR3 bases: TGCGCCAGCAGCCAAGATGGACTAGCGGGGCCCGCCTCTAGCACAGATACGCAGTATTTT. Its translation: CASSQDGLAGPASSTDTQYF.

This clone occurred once. The chain combines TRBV5-1 with TRBJ1-5, with D uncertain. The CDR3 is 13 amino acids. CDR1 is SGHRS, CDR2 YFSETQ, per germline. V was trimmed by 1 base and J by 5 bases, leaving 7 bases between them. The CDR3 loop reads CASSLSGDQPQHF. CDR3 bases: TGCGCCAGCAGCTTGTCCGGAGATCAGCCCCAGCATTTT.

The chain joins TRBV6-6 to TRBJ2-7, with 8 bases identical to TRBD1. The CDR3 spans 16 residues. Germline CDR1 and CDR2: MNHNY and SVGAGI (reference sequence). After removal of 5 bases from V and 2 bases from J, the junction contained 11 bases not matched to a gene. The CDR3 sequence: CASSQRAGQGTYEQYF. As DNA, the CDR3 is TGTGCCAGCAGTCAAAGGGCAGGACAGGGAACCTACGAGCAGTACTTC.

The chain joins TRBV30 to TRBJ1-2, with TRBD1 as a possible D gene (6 bases). The CDR3 extends over 13 amino acids. Per the germline V gene, CDR1 is GTSNPN and CDR2 is SVGIG (reference sequence). V was cut by 2 bases and J by 4 bases, with 11 bases left in between. CDR3 coding DNA: TGTGCCTGGAGTCCAGGGGTTGGCTATGGCTACACCTTC. This gives the protein CAWSPGVGYGYTF.

The CDR3 DNA sequence: TGTGCCAGCAGTCCTCGGGAGGTTACCTACAATGAGCAGTTCTTC. The encoded protein is CASSPREVTYNEQFF. The chain combines TRBV6-6 with TRBJ2-1, with TRBD2 matching 7 bases. Germline lookup yields CDR1 MNHNY and CDR2 SVGAGI (reference sequence). The CDR3 runs to 15 residues. With 5 bases clipped from V and 2 bases from J, the junction kept 6 bases outside the gene matches.

The V call is TRBV9, the J call TRBJ2-4; 8 bases align to TRBD2. Trimming cost V 4 bases and J 1 base; bases outside gene matches: 4. Germline CDR1 and CDR2: SGDLS and YYNGEE. This CDR3 has 15 amino acids. The CDR3 is CASSPSGLAKNIQYF. Written as DNA, the CDR3 is TGTGCCAGCAGCCCTAGCGGGTTGGCCAAAAACATTCAGTACTTC.

The chain combines TRBV5-1 with TRBJ2-7; tentative D call: TRBD1 (5 bases). Germline V gives CDR1 SGHRS, CDR2 YFSETQ. The CDR3 extends over 15 amino acids. V was shortened by 0 bases and J by 3 bases, with 13 bases between the two germline ends. This CDR3 is CASSLVSGNIYEQYF. The CDR3 DNA follows: TGCGCCAGCAGCTTGGTTTCAGGGAACATCTACGAGCAGTACTTC.

The V and J genes are TRBV5-1 and TRBJ2-7; 9 bases are shared with TRBD1. CDR1 and CDR2 (germline): SGHRS, YFSETQ. CDR3 length: 16 residues. J was trimmed by 7 bases and V by 4 bases; bases with no gene match: 15. The CDR3 coding sequence is TGCGCCAGCAGCGCGGCCCCGGGACAGGGTACGGGGGAGCAGTACTTC. Its translation: CASSAAPGQGTGEQYF.

This clone is labeled large. The chain couples TRBV4-2 to TRBJ2-7; TRBD1 aligns across 7 bases. Trimming took 1 base from V and 3 from J; bases not matched to a gene: 3. Germline CDR1 reads LGHNA; CDR2 reads YNFKEQ. The CDR3 runs to 14 residues. This CDR3 is CASSQGQGDYEQYF. For the CDR3, the DNA is TGTGCCAGCAGCCAAGGACAGGGCGACTACGAGCAGTACTTC.

This clone was seen a few times. This chain joins TRBV5-1 and TRBJ1-6; 9 bases map to TRBD1. The J segment lost 8 bases and the V segment lost 3 bases, leaving 6 bases of the junction unmatched. The CDR3 consists of 15 residues. From germline, CDR1 is SGHRS and CDR2 YFSETQ. The CDR3 loop is CASSWEDRGDSPLHF. The CDR3 nucleotides read TGCGCCAGCAGCTGGGAGGACAGGGGAGATTCACCCCTCCACTTT. Full variable domain (outside the CDR3, taken from reference TRBV5-1 and TRBJ1-6): KAGVTQTPRYLIKTRGQQVTLSCSPISGHRSVSWYQQTPGQGLQFLFEYFSETQRNKGNFPGRFSGRQFSNSRSEMNVSTLELGDSALYLCASSWEDRGDSPLHFGNGTRLTVT.

This sequence joins TRBV4-1 and TRBJ1-5, with TRBD1 as a possible D gene (6 bases). The length of the CDR3 is 16 residues. Trimming took 0 bases from V and 4 from J, leaving 13 bases between them. Germline CDR1 MGHRA, CDR2 YSYEKL. This CDR3 is CASSQEGGRQNQPQHF. CDR3 nucleotide sequence: TGCGCCAGCAGCCAAGAAGGGGGGAGACAAAATCAGCCCCAGCATTTT.

This clone turned up a few times. The J gene is TRBJ2-2, the V gene TRBV27; perhaps TRBD2 as D (7 bases). V lost 8 bases, J lost 5 bases, and 21 bases lay in between. Germline V lookup: CDR1 MNHEY, CDR2 SMNVEV (reference sequence). CDR3 length equals 16 residues. The CDR3 DNA is TGTGCCAGCGGGGGCATGGGACTACGCGTGACCGGGGAGCTGTTTTTT. As protein: CASGGMGLRVTGELFF.

This clone was found a few times. V gene TRBV5-6 combines with J gene TRBJ2-7; possibly TRBD2 for D (5 bases). The CDR3 length is 14 residues. V shed 1 base and J shed 2 bases, with 10 bases lying between them. Germline V CDR1 and CDR2: SGHDT, YYEEEE. CDR3 DNA: TGTGCCAGCAGCTTGCCAGCGGAGACCTACGAGCAGTACTTC. It translates to CASSLPAETYEQYF.